This passage covers 23 T cell receptor beta chains from one sample sequenced in a study of T cell repertoires in cytomegalovirus infection. MiXCR was run by TCRdb on the reads, yielding one entry per CDR3 protein. Of roughly 200,000 distinct CDR3 sequences in the sample, nearly 9.5% were seen once. Input material: PBMCs. The receptors come from a human donor in good health (CMV status not recorded). Some clones in this sample may be carry-over from other donors' samples.

CDR3 in amino acids: CSVLDGRNEKLFF. The CDR3 DNA follows: TGCAGTGTACTGGACGGTCGGAATGAAAAACTGTTTTTT. J is TRBJ1-4 and V is TRBV20-1, with D hard to call. Germline V gives CDR1 DFQATT, CDR2 SNEGSKA (reference sequence). This CDR3 is 13 amino acids long. V was trimmed by 7 bases and J by 5 bases, leaving 14 bases between them.

At least ten counts were recorded for this clonotype. This rearrangement joins TRBV20-1 to TRBJ1-2; 7 bases agree with TRBD1. The ends lost 1 base at V and 7 bases at J; junction bases unmatched: 9. The CDR3 consists of 14 residues. Germline values: CDR1 DFQATT, CDR2 SNEGSKA (reference sequence). The CDR3 DNA sequence: TGCAGTGCTAGAGCTTCGACAGGGACCGGTGGCTACACCTTC. This sequence encodes CSARASTGTGGYTF.

This clonotype turned up a few times. The rearrangement joins TRBV4-3 to TRBJ2-7; 7 bases are a match to TRBD1. Looked up from germline, CDR1 is LGHNA and CDR2 is YSLEER. V lost 1 base, J lost 6 bases, and 21 bases stayed unmatched. There are 19 residues in the CDR3. CDR3 DNA: TGCGCCAGCAGCCAAGCCGGCCGCTCGGGTCCGACAGGGTCCCCCGAGCAGTACTTC. Its translation is CASSQAGRSGPTGSPEQYF.

This clonotype was observed at least ten times. This chain joins TRBV9 and TRBJ2-5; TRBD2 is a possible D gene (5 bases). V was trimmed by 0 bases and J by 0 bases, leaving 12 bases between them. The V gene's germline CDR1 is SGDLS and CDR2 YYNGEE. This CDR3 has 16 residues. The CDR3 spells CASSVALGGYQETQYF. For the CDR3, the DNA is TGTGCCAGCAGCGTAGCACTAGGAGGATACCAAGAGACCCAGTACTTC.

This clonotype occurred many times. The chain combines TRBV28 with TRBJ2-7; D is unclear. The CDR3 covers 14 residues. CDR1 and CDR2 from the germline V gene are MDHEN and SYDVKM. V lost 10 bases and J 4 bases, leaving 20 bases between the germline ends. CDR3 DNA sequence: TGTGCCACCCACGACCCTTCGAGGCCTTACGAGCAGTACTTC. This translates into CATHDPSRPYEQYF.

The table lists this clonotype with many counts. The chain links TRBV7-9 to TRBJ1-6; D is possibly TRBD1 (6 bases). This CDR3 comprises 15 residues. CDR1 is SEHNR, CDR2 FQNEAQ, per germline (reference sequence). With 2 bases removed from V and 7 bases from J, the gap between germline ends came to 12 bases. In nucleotides, the CDR3 is TGTGCCAGCAGCTTAAGGGGGACCCAGAATTCACCCCTCCACTTT. Translated: CASSLRGTQNSPLHF.

The CDR3 spells CASSLEITDTQYF. DNA of the CDR3: TGTGCCAGCAGCTTAGAGATAACAGATACGCAGTATTTT. The genes are TRBV11-2 and TRBJ2-3, with unresolved D. This CDR3 contains 13 residues. Germline V gives CDR1 SGHAT, CDR2 FQNNGV. Trimming took off 0 bases at V and 3 bases at J, with 4 bases between the two ends.

This sequence joins TRBV27 and TRBJ2-3; D possibly uses TRBD1 or TRBD2 (5 bases each). From germline, CDR1 is MNHEY and CDR2 SMNVEV (reference sequence). V shed 7 bases and J shed 6 bases, with 20 bases lying between them. The CDR3 is 15 residues long. The CDR3 region is CASKTGRGSADTQYF. The DNA for the CDR3 is TGTGCCAGCAAGACGGGACGAGGATCGGCGGATACGCAGTATTTT.

This clonotype has ten or more counts. This chain uses TRBV7-2 with TRBJ2-5, with D unresolved. Germline V gene data show CDR1 as SGHTA and CDR2 as FQGNSA. The CDR3 extends over 12 amino acids. Trimming stripped 2 bases from V and 6 bases from J, with 7 bases between. The CDR3 nucleotides are TGTGCCAGCAGCTTAAGTAGAAAGACCCAGTACTTC. Translation: CASSLSRKTQYF.

There are many counts of this clonotype. The chain uses TRBV20-1 and TRBJ2-5; D might be TRBD1 or TRBD2, each matching 5 bases. CDR1 and CDR2 from the germline V gene are DFQATT and SNEGSKA (reference sequence). The length of the CDR3 is 18 residues. V dropped 5 bases and J dropped 2 bases, with 27 bases sitting between them. The CDR3, as DNA: TGCAGTGCTGCCCCGCGTTTTGTTGGGGGATGGGGGCAAGAGACCCAGTACTTC. As protein: CSAAPRFVGGWGQETQYF.

CDR3 region: CAIQQGHNEKLFF. As DNA, the CDR3 is TGTGCCATTCAACAGGGCCATAATGAAAAACTGTTTTTT. The chain couples TRBV10-3 to TRBJ1-4; D perhaps matches TRBD1 (6 bases). CDR1 is ENHRY, CDR2 SYGVKD, per germline. Trimming removed 9 bases from V and 4 bases from J, with 12 bases in between. This CDR3 contains 13 residues.

CDR3 protein: CASSFVGRGEQFF. The CDR3 region has the DNA TGTGCCAGCAGTTTTGTGGGTCGGGGTGAGCAGTTCTTC. The rearrangement uses TRBV28 and TRBJ2-1; maybe TRBD2 (5 bases). V lost 3 bases to trimming and J lost 9 bases, with 12 bases between them. CDR1 is MDHEN and CDR2 is SYDVKM in the germline V gene. CDR3 length: 13 amino acids.

Concerning this clonotype: A clone one base away is much larger, so this may be a read error. The CDR3 loop reads CASSAPESQLFGYTF. CDR3 nucleotides: TGTGCCAGCAGCGCCCCGGAGAGTCAACTATTCGGCTACACCTTC. The V gene is TRBV4-2, the J gene TRBJ1-2; D is undetermined. Germline V CDR1 and CDR2: LGHNA, YNFKEQ. The CDR3 loop spans 15 amino acids. Between the trimmed V and J ends, which lost 5 bases and 8 bases, there was a span of 21 bases.

The chain links TRBV6-1 to TRBJ1-2; D gene uncertain. From germline, CDR1 is MNHNS and CDR2 SASEGT. V dropped 6 bases and J dropped 2 bases, with 4 bases sitting between them. The CDR3 spans 11 residues. CDR3 loop: CASSRNYGYTF. The CDR3 bases are TGTGCCAGCAGCAGAAACTATGGCTACACCTTC.

There are a few counts of this clonotype. This sequence joins TRBV7-4 and TRBJ1-2; 8 bases line up with TRBD1. V lost 3 bases, J lost 4 bases, and 10 bases stayed unmatched. Germline V gene sequence: CDR1 SGHVT, CDR2 SQSDAQ. The CDR3 consists of 16 residues. In DNA, the CDR3 is TGTGCCAGCAGCTTGGGCGACGGACAGGGACGCTATGGCTACACCTTC. It codes for CASSLGDGQGRYGYTF.

This clonotype was detected many times. The chain uses TRBV7-6 and TRBJ2-2, with D possibly matching TRBD1 (6 bases). The CDR3 is 17 residues long. V lost 1 base and J lost 0, with 12 bases in between. Per germline, CDR1 SGHVS and CDR2 FNYEAQ. The CDR3, as DNA: TGTGCCAGCAGCTTAGACCCGGGACACGCGAACACCGGGGAGCTGTTTTTT. Translated: CASSLDPGHANTGELFF.

The chain combines TRBV20-1 with TRBJ1-5, with D possibly TRBD1 on 6 matching bases. In germline, CDR1 is DFQATT, CDR2 SNEGSKA (reference sequence). The CDR3 loop spans 14 amino acids. V lost 3 bases and J 5 bases, leaving 14 bases between the germline ends. In nucleotides, the CDR3 is TGCAGTGCTAGGAGCGGGGGCTGGGATCAGCCCCAGCATTTT. Its protein product is CSARSGGWDQPQHF.

This clonotype was found many times. The genes are TRBV29-1 and TRBJ1-1; no firm D call. Looked up from germline, CDR1 is SQVTM and CDR2 is ANQGSEA. CDR3 length: 13 residues. Trimming shortened V by 4 bases and J by 2 bases, and 11 bases separated the two germline ends. The CDR3 nucleotides are TGCAGCGTTGCCAGACGACTTAACACTGAAGCTTTCTTT. It is translated as CSVARRLNTEAFF. The full variable domain, with the rest looked up from reference TRBV29-1 and TRBJ1-1, is SAVISQKPSRDICQRGTSLTIQCQVDSQVTMMFWYRQQPGQSLTLIATANQGSEATYESGFVIDKFPISRPNLTFSTLTVSNMSPEDSSIYLCSVARRLNTEAFFGQGTRLTVV.

This clonotype appeared many times. The genes are TRBV10-3 and TRBJ2-1; perhaps TRBD1 as D (6 bases). Trimming removed 2 bases at V and 10 bases at J, with 12 bases between. From germline, CDR1 is ENHRY and CDR2 SYGVKD. The CDR3 length is 13 residues. Here the CDR3 DNA reads TGTGCCATCAGTGAGACCGGGACACGGGAGCAGTTCTTC. It translates to CAISETGTREQFF.

This clonotype was counted ten times or more. The chain uses TRBV20-1 and TRBJ2-3, with 12 bases that match TRBD2. J was trimmed by 8 bases and V by 3 bases; bases with no gene match: 3. The CDR3 runs 13 residues. The germline V gene encodes CDR1 DFQATT and CDR2 SNEGSKA (reference sequence). CDR3 nucleotide sequence: TGCAGTGCTAGGACTAGCGGGAGTTTTACGCAGTATTTT. Its translation is CSARTSGSFTQYF.

This clonotype was found a few times. V gene TRBV4-2 combines with J gene TRBJ2-1, with 8 bases matching TRBD2. Trimming removed 2 bases from V and 7 bases from J; junction bases left unmatched: 7. The CDR3 length is 15 residues. Germline V gives CDR1 LGHNA, CDR2 YNFKEQ. CDR3 nucleotides: TGTGCCAGCAGCCAACAAGCGGCTAGCGGGAATGAGCAGTTCTTC. Its protein product is CASSQQAASGNEQFF.

This clonotype was picked up a small number of times. The V gene is TRBV28, the J gene TRBJ2-7; D unresolved. The CDR3 sequence is 13 residues long. The V end was cut by 9 bases, the J end by 2 bases, with 14 bases between. CDR1 is MDHEN and CDR2 is SYDVKM in the germline V gene. The chain's CDR3 is CASSRGRTYEQYF. The CDR3 bases are TGTGCCAGTAGCCGTGGCAGAACCTACGAGCAGTACTTC.

Many counts were recorded for this clonotype. The chain combines TRBV7-2 with TRBJ2-3; 16 bases align to TRBD2. The CDR3 has 22 amino acids. Germline V CDR1 and CDR2: SGHTA, FQGNSA. J was trimmed by 4 bases and V by 7 bases; bases with no gene match: 23. The DNA for the CDR3 is TGTGCCAGCACCCTAAGGGGGCGGGGACTAGCGGGGGGGATGGGTTCGGCAGATACGCAGTATTTT. Residues: CASTLRGRGLAGGMGSADTQYF.